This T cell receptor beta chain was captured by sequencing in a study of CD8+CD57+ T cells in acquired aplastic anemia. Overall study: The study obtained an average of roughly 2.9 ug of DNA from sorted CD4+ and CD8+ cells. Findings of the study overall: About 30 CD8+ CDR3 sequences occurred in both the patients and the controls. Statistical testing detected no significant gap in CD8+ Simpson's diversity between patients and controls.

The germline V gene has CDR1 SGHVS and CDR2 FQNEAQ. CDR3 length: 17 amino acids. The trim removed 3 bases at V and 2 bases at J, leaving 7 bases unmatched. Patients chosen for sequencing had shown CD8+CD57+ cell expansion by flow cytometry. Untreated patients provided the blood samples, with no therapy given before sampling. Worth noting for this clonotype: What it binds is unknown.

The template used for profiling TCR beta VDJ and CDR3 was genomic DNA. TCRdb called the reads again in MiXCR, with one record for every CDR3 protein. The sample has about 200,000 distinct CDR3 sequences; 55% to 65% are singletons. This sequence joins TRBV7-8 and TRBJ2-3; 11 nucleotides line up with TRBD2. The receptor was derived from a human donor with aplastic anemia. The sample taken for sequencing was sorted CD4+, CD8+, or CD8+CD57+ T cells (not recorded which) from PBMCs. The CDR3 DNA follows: TGTGCCAGCAGCTTTGACACTAGCGGGAGTAACACAGATACGCAGTATTTT. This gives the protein CASSFDTSGSNTDTQYF.